What follows are 20 T cell receptor beta chains derived from one specimen sequenced in a study of tumor-infiltrating lymphocytes in oesophageal squamous cell carcinoma (dated by TCRdb to 2016 to 2018). Libraries were built with PCR. For sequencing, an Illumina HiSeq 2000 was employed. The public reads were reanalyzed by TCRdb: fastp trimming at Q25, MiXCR alignment, in-frame beta chains only. Each CDR3 protein appears once, grouped with its most common genes and DNA. This sample comprises about 13,000 distinct CDR3 sequences, 54% of them detected only once. In total, the top ten clones hold about 35% of the sample. Sequenced sample: esophageal tumor tissue. The receptor source for this set is a male donor with esophageal squamous cell carcinoma.

This clonotype occurred many times. The chain links TRBV5-1 to TRBJ1-1; D uncertain. The CDR3 sequence is 14 residues long. Deletions cut 0 bases from V and 1 base from J, with 7 bases between. Looked up from germline, CDR1 is SGHRS and CDR2 is YFSETQ. The CDR3 nucleotides are TGCGCCAGCAGCTTGGCCCCGGAGAACACTGAAGCTTTCTTT. Translating it yields CASSLAPENTEAFF. The full variable domain, completed using reference TRBV5-1 and TRBJ1-1, is KAGVTQTPRYLIKTRGQQVTLSCSPISGHRSVSWYQQTPGQGLQFLFEYFSETQRNKGNFPGRFSGRQFSNSRSEMNVSTLELGDSALYLCASSLAPENTEAFFGQGTRLTVV.

This chain connects TRBV7-8 to TRBJ2-5; 9 positions match TRBD2. The J call may be in error: the DNA end matches TRBJ2-1 better. This CDR3 spans 18 amino acids. CDR1 and CDR2 (germline): SGHVS, FQNEAQ. The CDR3 nucleotides read TGTGCCAGCAGCTTCCCCAGGGGAGGCGGGAGGGCCAGGAATGAGCAGTTCTTC. It yields the protein CASSFPRGGGRARNEQFF.

The J gene is TRBJ2-1, the V gene TRBV25-1, with a tentative D call TRBD2 (6 bases). Trimming pared 1 base from V and 4 bases from J, leaving 11 bases between. Germline CDR1 is MGHDK and CDR2 is SYGVNS. The CDR3 length is 15 residues. Written as DNA, the CDR3 is TGTGCCAGCAGTGAATTGGGACTGGAATACAATGAGCAGTTCTTC. Translated: CASSELGLEYNEQFF.

In the case of this clonotype: The junction differs from germline at one of its ends, possibly a read error. The rearrangement uses TRBV7-6 and TRBJ2-7; 9 nucleotides match TRBD2. The J call may be mistaken, given a closer DNA end match to TRBJ2-5. This CDR3 is built from 16 residues. In germline, CDR1 is SGHVS, CDR2 FNYEAQ. The CDR3, as DNA: TGTGCTAGCAGCCCCTCCCCGACTAGCGGCCAAGAGACCCAGTACTTC. Translation gives CASSPSPTSGQETQYF.

The chain uses TRBV19 and TRBJ1-2; 9 positions match TRBD1. The DNA end lines up better with TRBJ2-7; the J call may be wrong. Germline CDR1 reads LNHDA; CDR2 reads SQIVND (reference sequence). There are 15 residues in the CDR3. The CDR3 nucleotides read TGTGCCAGTACGTCTTCGGGACAGGGATTCTACGAGCAGTACTTC. This gives the protein CASTSSGQGFYEQYF.

Points on this clonotype: A read error may account for a junction end that differs from germline. CDR3 nucleotides: TGTGCCAGCAGCCACAAGGGGGGCTCGATTAATTCACCCCTCCACTTC. This gives the protein CASSHKGGSINSPLHF. The rearrangement links TRBV7-9 to TRBJ2-4; tentatively, D is TRBD1 or TRBD2 (6 bases each). Looked up from germline, CDR1 is SEHNR and CDR2 is FQNEAQ (reference sequence). The CDR3 runs 16 residues.

Many counts were recorded for this clonotype. The gene calls are TRBV18 and TRBJ1-2, with a weak D call TRBD1 (5 bases). V was trimmed by 4 bases and J by 4 bases, leaving 16 bases between them. Germline V lookup: CDR1 KGHSH, CDR2 LQKENI. This CDR3 is 15 amino acids long. As DNA, the CDR3 is TGTGCCAGCTCACTATCCGGGACGGGCTTCTATGGCTACACCTTC. The encoded protein is CASSLSGTGFYGYTF. The complete variable domain, with remaining parts taken from reference TRBV18 and TRBJ1-2, reads NAGVMQNPRHLVRRRGQEARLRCSPMKGHSHVYWYRQLPEEGLKFMVYLQKENIIDESGMPKERFSAEFPKEGPSILRIQQVVRGDSAAYFCASSLSGTGFYGYTFGSGTRLTVV.

This clonotype showed up just a few times. The rearrangement uses TRBV5-1 and TRBJ1-5, with D possibly TRBD1 on 6 matching bases. V dropped 0 bases and J dropped 4 bases, with 11 bases sitting between them. This CDR3 region has 15 residues. The germline gives CDR1 SGHRS, CDR2 YFSETQ. The CDR3 coding sequence is TGCGCCAGCAGCTTGGTGGGGGCAGATAATCAGCCCCAGCATTTT. Translating it yields CASSLVGADNQPQHF. The full variable domain, rest sourced from reference TRBV5-1 and TRBJ1-5, is KAGVTQTPRYLIKTRGQQVTLSCSPISGHRSVSWYQQTPGQGLQFLFEYFSETQRNKGNFPGRFSGRQFSNSRSEMNVSTLELGDSALYLCASSLVGADNQPQHFGDGTRLSIL.

The chain joins TRBV6-1 to TRBJ2-3; 8 positions match TRBD2. TRBJ2-7 explains the end of the DNA better; the J call may be wrong. Looked up from germline, CDR1 is MNHNS and CDR2 is SASEGT. CDR3 size: 15 residues. Here the CDR3 reads CASSTTSGRYYEQYF. In DNA form, the CDR3 reads TGTGCCAGCAGCACCACTAGCGGTAGGTACTACGAGCAGTACTTC.

This clonotype was detected a few times. This chain uses TRBV6-2 or TRBV6-3 with TRBJ2-1; D remains ambiguous. V lost 2 bases and J lost 5, with 7 bases in between. In germline, CDR1 is MNHEY, CDR2 SVGEGT. The CDR3 loop spans 13 amino acids. This CDR3 reads CASSYGSNNEQFF. In DNA, the CDR3 is TGTGCCAGCAGTTACGGCTCTAACAATGAGCAGTTCTTC.

The chain carries TRBV7-3 and TRBJ2-1; D remains ambiguous. V lost 1 base to trimming and J lost 6 bases, with 13 bases between them. Germline CDR1 SGHTA, CDR2 FQGTGA. The CDR3 loop spans 15 amino acids. DNA of the CDR3: TGTGCCAGCAGCTTAATGGCTAATAAGGTCAATGAGCAGTTCTTC. Translating gives CASSLMANKVNEQFF.

The chain is built from TRBV27 and TRBJ2-1, with 7 bases fitting TRBD1. In germline, CDR1 is MNHEY, CDR2 SMNVEV (reference sequence). The V gene end was trimmed by 5 bases and the J gene end by 2 bases; junction bases not matched to a gene: 9. CDR3 length: 16 amino acids. The CDR3 is CASSNEGAPPYNEQFF. CDR3 nucleotide sequence: TGTGCCAGCAGTAATGAGGGGGCCCCCCCCTACAATGAGCAGTTCTTC.

This clonotype was detected ten times or more. The chain is built from TRBV5-6 and TRBJ1-1, with TRBD1 as a possible D gene (5 bases). The CDR3 contains 17 residues. Per the germline V gene, CDR1 is SGHDT and CDR2 is YYEEEE. With 4 bases removed from V and 1 base from J, the gap between germline ends came to 20 bases. The CDR3 loop is CASSEPGPLAGNTEAFF. In nucleotides, the CDR3 is TGTGCCAGCAGCGAACCGGGACCGCTAGCTGGGAACACTGAAGCTTTCTTT.

The chain joins TRBV7-1 to TRBJ2-5; D unresolved. TRBV7-1 is an ORF, and what it does is uncertain. V was shortened by 3 bases and J by 5 bases, with 7 bases between the two germline ends. The CDR3 extends over 12 amino acids. The CDR3 is CASSSEWETQYF. CDR3 bases: TGTGCCAGCAGCTCCGAATGGGAGACCCAGTACTTC.

As for this clonotype: It is likely a read error, because the conserved phenylalanine at the end of the CDR3 is missing. Written as DNA, the CDR3 is TGTGCCAGCAGCCGAGGACAGGGAATTTCCTACGAGCAGTACTTG. Translation gives CASSRGQGISYEQYL. The chain joins TRBV6-6 to TRBJ2-7, with TRBD1 identical over 8 bases. The germline gives CDR1 MNHNY, CDR2 SVGAGI (reference sequence). With V trimmed by 6 bases and J by 1 base, 8 bases remained unmatched. The CDR3 has 15 residues.

The chain carries TRBV7-9 and TRBJ2-3, with 7 bases aligning to TRBD1. The better agreement between TRBJ2-1 and the DNA end casts doubt on the J call. The CDR3 consists of 12 residues. CDR1 is SEHNR, CDR2 FQNEAQ, per germline (reference sequence). CDR3 sequence (DNA): TGTGCCAGCAGCCGGACAGGTAATGAGCAGTTCTTC. Amino acids: CASSRTGNEQFF.

V and J are TRBV6-8 and TRBJ2-5, with D possibly being TRBD1 (5 bases). The CDR3 contains 14 residues. CDR1 is MNHGY, CDR2 SAAAGT, per germline. The V gene lost 2 bases and the J gene lost 1 base, with 8 bases spanning the gap. The CDR3 coding sequence is TGTGCCAGCAGTTACGGGCAGGGCCAAGAGACCCAGTACTTC. Protein product: CASSYGQGQETQYF.

As concerns this clonotype: With a much larger clone just one base away, this may be a read error. The CDR3 DNA reads TGTGTCAGCTCACCACCGGACAGCCCGAACACTGAAGCTTTCTTT. Translation gives CVSSPPDSPNTEAFF. The V and J genes are TRBV18 and TRBJ1-1; weak D call: TRBD1 (6 bases). Germline V gene sequence: CDR1 KGHSH, CDR2 LQKENI. This CDR3 comprises 15 residues.

V and J are TRBV7-9 and TRBJ2-4; the D is unclear. The end of the DNA is better explained by TRBJ2-7, so the J call may be wrong. CDR1 is SEHNR, CDR2 FQNEAQ, per germline (reference sequence). The CDR3 covers 14 residues. DNA of the CDR3: TGTGCCAGCAGCTCGCCCCCCGTATTAAACGAGCAGTACTTC. Its translation is CASSSPPVLNEQYF.

This clonotype occurred a few times. This chain uses TRBV7-2 with TRBJ1-1, with 7 bases fitting TRBD1. Germline CDR1 is SGHTA and CDR2 is FQGNSA. J lost 1 base, V lost 6 bases, and 5 bases had no gene match. The CDR3 is made up of 14 amino acids. In DNA, the CDR3 is TGTGCCAGCAGGGGACAGTCTACGAACACTGAAGCTTTCTTT. Translation: CASRGQSTNTEAFF.